The sequence of this TCR beta chain was determined in a study of shared clonotypes between healthy human individuals. Notes on the study in general: Clonotypes which were not shared had lower generation probabilities than clonotypes that all four donors shared.

This clone was found many times. What it binds is not known. Different DNA sequences within this sample yield the same CDR3. CDR3 length equals 13 residues. Trimming left V 5 bases short and J 3 bases short, with 10 bases between. In germline, CDR1 is SGHTA, CDR2 FQGNSA. Using immunoSEQ multiplex PCR, the repertoire was profiled, and TCRdb retains in-frame clones only, with some absent. The sample records 1,100,000 or so clones, approximately 80% being singletons. The rearrangement uses TRBV7-2 and TRBJ2-5; TRBD1 might be the D (6 bases). The sequencing input was memory CD4+ T cells from PBMCs. Regarding subset: CD45RA-negative fraction. This receptor was obtained from a man aged 18 to 29 in good health. Some clones in this sample may be carry-over from other donors' samples. The CDR3 reads CASSRGGEETQYF. CDR3 nucleotide sequence: TGTGCCAGCAGCCGAGGGGGAGAAGAGACCCAGTACTTC.